The rows below give T cell receptor beta chains drawn from one sample of a study of OX40 agonist ivuxolimab in advanced cancers. Some clones are missing from TCRdb's copy, which holds only in-frame ones; the method was immunoSEQ multiplex PCR. The data hold about 6,500 clones, with just under 70% observed a single time. This sample comprised CD4+ or CD8+ T cells sorted from blood, obtained in a trial of the OX40 agonist ivuxolimab. These receptors were obtained from an adult with an advanced solid tumor such as melanoma, head and neck, liver or kidney cancer. The CDR3 runs from the conserved cysteine through the conserved F or W. Only some rows state a clone size, as once, few, many or a class for expanded clones.

TRBJ1-2	once	TRBV9	CASSVASANYGYTF
TRBJ1-2	-	TRBV30	CARSVRLAYGHTF
TRBJ2-2	-	TRBV7-3	CASSLGSRGELFF
TRBJ2-7	-	TRBV11-2	CASSSWTGGNDEQYF
TRBJ1-1	-	TRBV28	CASSTEQGWTTEAFF
TRBJ2-6	-	TRBV1	CTSSELCLCQSRANVLTF
TRBJ2-6	once	TRBV6-6	CASMGVDTGANVLTF
TRBJ2-1	once	TRBV6-6	CASSYLAGGYNEQFF
TRBJ2-7	-	TRBV5-4	CASSTGTGGSYEQYF
TRBJ2-1	-	TRBV7-3	CASSGSGTDNEQFF
TRBJ1-1	-	TRBV4-1	CASSQDRGGTEAFF
TRBJ2-1	-	TRBV27	CASSSVLAGPYNEQFF
TRBJ2-1	few	TRBV30	CASDRGTYNEQFF
TRBJ2-7	-	TRBV11-1	CASSSSPRPQVDEQYF
TRBJ2-1	few	TRBV7-9	CASSHEGTGGPEQFF
TRBJ2-7	-	TRBV9	CASGVTGASYEQYF
TRBJ2-6	few	TRBV28	CASSLGTVSGANVLTF
TRBJ2-3	-	TRBV11-1	CASSLTGNTDTQYF
TRBJ2-7	-	TRBV10-3	CATGDGTYEQYF
TRBJ2-2	-	TRBV28	CASSLRGMLAGELFF
TRBJ1-1	few	TRBV9	CASSFQPDFTEAFF
TRBJ2-3	-	TRBV6-6	CASSYFSGGSTDTQYF
TRBJ2-5	-	TRBV7-2	CASSEPGLAETQYF
TRBJ2-7	large	TRBV27	CASRATGVVEQYF
TRBJ1-2	-	TRBV19	CASSMTGNYGYTF
TRBJ1-6	once	TRBV6-1	CASTSEGWTASPLHF
TRBJ1-6	-	TRBV15	CATSRDQGGNSPLHF
TRBJ1-1	-	TRBV5-6	CASTPPAGRDTEAFF
TRBJ2-7	-	TRBV6-1	CASSEASGSSYEQYF
TRBJ2-7	-	TRBV29-1	CSVRTGVLEQYF
TRBJ2-1	-	TRBV9	CASSVASGTGGYNEQFF
TRBJ2-5	-	TRBV10-1	CASSGGGTSHCETQYF
TRBJ1-1	once	TRBV6-5	CASSSLGGWTEAFF
TRBJ1-1	-	TRBV27	CASSLQGVGTEAFF
TRBJ2-1	-	TRBV19	CASRNGPEQFF
TRBJ2-5	-	TRBV6-4	CASSDGLAGGGETQYF
TRBJ1-4	-	TRBV19	CASRDRSTNEKLFF
TRBJ2-5	few	TRBV2	CASSDTYQETQYF
TRBJ2-2	once	TRBV9	CASSPPVAGELFF
TRBJ2-1	-	TRBV6-5	CASSYWKGDEQFF
TRBJ2-7	few	TRBV19	CASSADRSSYEQYF